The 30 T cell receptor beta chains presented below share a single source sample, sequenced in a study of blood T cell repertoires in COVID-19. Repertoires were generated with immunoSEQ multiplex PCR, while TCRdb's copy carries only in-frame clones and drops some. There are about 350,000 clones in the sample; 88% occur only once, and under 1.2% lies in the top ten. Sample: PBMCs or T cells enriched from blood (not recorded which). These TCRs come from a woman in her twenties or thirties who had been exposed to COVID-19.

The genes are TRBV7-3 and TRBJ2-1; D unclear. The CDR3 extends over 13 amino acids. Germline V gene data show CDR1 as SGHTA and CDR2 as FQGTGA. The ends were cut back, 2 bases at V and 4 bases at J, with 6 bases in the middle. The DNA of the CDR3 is TGTGCCAGCAGCTTACAGGCATACAATGAGCAGTTCTTC. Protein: CASSLQAYNEQFF. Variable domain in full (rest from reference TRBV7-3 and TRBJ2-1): GAGVSQTPSNKVTEKGKYVELRCDPISGHTALYWYRQSLGQGPEFLIYFQGTGAADDSGLPNDRFFAVRPEGSVSTLKIQRTERGDSAVYLCASSLQAYNEQFFGPGTRLTVL.

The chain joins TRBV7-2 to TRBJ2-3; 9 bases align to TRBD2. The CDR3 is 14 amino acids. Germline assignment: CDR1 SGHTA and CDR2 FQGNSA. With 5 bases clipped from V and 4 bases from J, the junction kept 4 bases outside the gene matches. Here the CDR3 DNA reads TGTGCCAGCAGCACGGGACTAGCCGCAGATACGCAGTATTTT. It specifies CASSTGLAADTQYF.

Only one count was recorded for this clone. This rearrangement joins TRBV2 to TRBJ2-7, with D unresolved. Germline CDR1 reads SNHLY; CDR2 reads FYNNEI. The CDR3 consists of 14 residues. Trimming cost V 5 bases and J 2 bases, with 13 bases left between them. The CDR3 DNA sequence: TGTGCCAGCAGTTCGGCAGGTCTTACCTACGAGCAGTACTTC. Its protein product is CASSSAGLTYEQYF.

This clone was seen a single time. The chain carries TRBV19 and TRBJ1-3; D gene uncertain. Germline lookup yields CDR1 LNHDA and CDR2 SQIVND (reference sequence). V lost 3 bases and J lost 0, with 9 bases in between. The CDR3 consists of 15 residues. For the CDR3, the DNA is TGTGCCAGTAGTATGGTCGCGAGCTCTGGAAACACCATATATTTT. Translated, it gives CASSMVASSGNTIYF.

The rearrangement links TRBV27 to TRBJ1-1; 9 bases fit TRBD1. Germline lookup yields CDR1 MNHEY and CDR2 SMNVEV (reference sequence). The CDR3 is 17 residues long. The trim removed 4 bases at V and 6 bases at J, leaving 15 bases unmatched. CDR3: CASSSIGTGYQWSEAFF. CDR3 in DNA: TGTGCCAGCAGTTCCATAGGGACAGGGTATCAGTGGTCTGAAGCTTTCTTT.

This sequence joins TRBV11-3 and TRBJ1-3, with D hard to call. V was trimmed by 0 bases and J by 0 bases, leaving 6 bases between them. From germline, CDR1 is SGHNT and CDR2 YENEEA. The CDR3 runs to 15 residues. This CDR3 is CASSLEQSSGNTIYF. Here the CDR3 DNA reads TGTGCCAGCAGCTTAGAACAGAGCTCTGGAAACACCATATATTTT.

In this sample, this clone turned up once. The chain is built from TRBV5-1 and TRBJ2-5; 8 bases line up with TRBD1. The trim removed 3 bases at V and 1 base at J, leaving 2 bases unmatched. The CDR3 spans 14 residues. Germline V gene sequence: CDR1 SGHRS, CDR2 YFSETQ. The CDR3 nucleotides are TGCGCCAGCAGCTGGGGACAGGCCCAAGAGACCCAGTACTTC. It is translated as CASSWGQAQETQYF.

For the CDR3, the DNA is TGTGCCAGCGGAGCGGGGGCTAACAATCAGCCCCAGCATTTT. Its translation: CASGAGANNQPQHF. The chain couples TRBV6-5 to TRBJ1-5; a weak D match, TRBD1 (6 bases). The CDR3 length is 14 residues. With 8 bases removed from V and 3 bases from J, the gap between germline ends came to 14 bases. Germline CDR1 and CDR2: MNHEY and SVGAGI.

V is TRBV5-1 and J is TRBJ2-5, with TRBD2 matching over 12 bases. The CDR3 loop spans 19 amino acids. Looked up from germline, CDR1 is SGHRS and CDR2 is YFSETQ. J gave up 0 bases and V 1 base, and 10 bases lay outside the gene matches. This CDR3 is CASSLMVTSGSGYQETQYF. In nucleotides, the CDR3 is TGCGCCAGCAGCTTGATGGTGACTAGCGGGAGCGGGTACCAAGAGACCCAGTACTTC.

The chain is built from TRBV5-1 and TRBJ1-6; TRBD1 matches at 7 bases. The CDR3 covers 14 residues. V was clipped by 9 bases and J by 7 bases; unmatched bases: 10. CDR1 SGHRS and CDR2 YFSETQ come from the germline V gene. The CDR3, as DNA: TGCGCCAACCCGACAGGGAGGCACAATTCACCCCTCCACTTT. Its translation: CANPTGRHNSPLHF.

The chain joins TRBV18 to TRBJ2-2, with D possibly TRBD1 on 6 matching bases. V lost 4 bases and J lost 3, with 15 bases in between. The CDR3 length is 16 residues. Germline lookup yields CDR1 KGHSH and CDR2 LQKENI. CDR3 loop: CASSRSGTLDTGELFF. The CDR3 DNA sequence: TGTGCCAGCTCACGCTCCGGGACACTAGACACCGGGGAGCTGTTTTTT.

CDR3 coding DNA: TGCGCCAGCAGCGGACTAGCGGGACCGGATACGCAGTATTTT. The encoded protein is CASSGLAGPDTQYF. This rearrangement joins TRBV10-2 to TRBJ2-3, with TRBD2 matching over 12 bases. V gave up 6 bases and J gave up 6 bases; unmatched junction bases: 4. CDR1 WSHSY and CDR2 SAAADI come from the germline V gene. This CDR3 region has 14 residues.

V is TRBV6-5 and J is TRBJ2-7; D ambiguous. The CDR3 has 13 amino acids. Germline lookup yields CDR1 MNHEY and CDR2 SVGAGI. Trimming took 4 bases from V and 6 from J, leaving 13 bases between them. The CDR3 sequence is CASSWSLVGEQYF. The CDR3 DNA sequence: TGTGCCAGCAGTTGGTCCCTAGTCGGCGAGCAGTACTTC.

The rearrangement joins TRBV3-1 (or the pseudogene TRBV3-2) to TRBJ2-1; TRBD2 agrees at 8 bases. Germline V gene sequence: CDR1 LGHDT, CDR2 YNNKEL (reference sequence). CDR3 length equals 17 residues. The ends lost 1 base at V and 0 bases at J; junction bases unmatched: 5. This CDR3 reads CASSQGLAGASYNEQFF. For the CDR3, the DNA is TGTGCCAGCAGCCAAGGGCTAGCGGGCGCCTCCTACAATGAGCAGTTCTTC.

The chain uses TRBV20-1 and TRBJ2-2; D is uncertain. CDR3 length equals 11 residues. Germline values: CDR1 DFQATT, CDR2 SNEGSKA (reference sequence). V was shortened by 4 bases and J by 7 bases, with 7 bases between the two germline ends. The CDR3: CSAIVRGELFF. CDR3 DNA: TGCAGTGCTATTGTGCGCGGGGAGCTGTTTTTT.

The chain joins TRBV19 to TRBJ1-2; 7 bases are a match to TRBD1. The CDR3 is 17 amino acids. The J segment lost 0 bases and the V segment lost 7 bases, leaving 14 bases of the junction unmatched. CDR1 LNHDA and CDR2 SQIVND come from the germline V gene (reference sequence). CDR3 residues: CASNPDRSKFTNYGYTF. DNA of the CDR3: TGTGCCAGTAACCCGGACAGGAGCAAGTTTACTAACTATGGCTACACCTTC.

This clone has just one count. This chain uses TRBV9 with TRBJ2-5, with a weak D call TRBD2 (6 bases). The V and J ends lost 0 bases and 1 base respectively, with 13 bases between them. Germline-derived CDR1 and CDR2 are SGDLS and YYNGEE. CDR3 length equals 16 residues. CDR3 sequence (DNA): TGTGCCAGCAGCGTAGCGGCGGGACGCACCCAAGAGACCCAGTACTTC. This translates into CASSVAAGRTQETQYF.

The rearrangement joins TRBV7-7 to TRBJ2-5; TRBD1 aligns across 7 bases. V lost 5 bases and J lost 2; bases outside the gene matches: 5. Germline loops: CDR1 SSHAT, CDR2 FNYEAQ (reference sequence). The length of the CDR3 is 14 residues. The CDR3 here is CASSLQTGQETQYF. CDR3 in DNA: TGTGCCAGCAGCCTCCAGACAGGGCAAGAGACCCAGTACTTC.

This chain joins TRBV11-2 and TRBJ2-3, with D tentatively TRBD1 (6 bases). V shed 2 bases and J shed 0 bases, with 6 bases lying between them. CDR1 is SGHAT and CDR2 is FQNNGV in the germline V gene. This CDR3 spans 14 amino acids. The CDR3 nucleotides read TGTGCCAGCAGCTTACAGGGGAGCACAGATACGCAGTATTTT. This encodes CASSLQGSTDTQYF.

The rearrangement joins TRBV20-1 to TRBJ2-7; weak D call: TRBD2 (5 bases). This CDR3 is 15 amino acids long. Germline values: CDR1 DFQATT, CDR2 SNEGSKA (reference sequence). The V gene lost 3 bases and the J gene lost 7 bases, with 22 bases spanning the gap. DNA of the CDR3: TGCAGTGCTAGTCCGGGGAGCGGAGGACTGGGGGAGCAGTACTTC. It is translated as CSASPGSGGLGEQYF.

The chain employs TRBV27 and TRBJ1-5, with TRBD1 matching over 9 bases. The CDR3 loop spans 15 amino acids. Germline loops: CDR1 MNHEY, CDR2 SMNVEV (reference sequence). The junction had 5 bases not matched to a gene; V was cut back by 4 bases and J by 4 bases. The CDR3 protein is CASSSTGTGNQPQHF. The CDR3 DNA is TGTGCCAGCAGTTCAACCGGGACAGGGAATCAGCCCCAGCATTTT.

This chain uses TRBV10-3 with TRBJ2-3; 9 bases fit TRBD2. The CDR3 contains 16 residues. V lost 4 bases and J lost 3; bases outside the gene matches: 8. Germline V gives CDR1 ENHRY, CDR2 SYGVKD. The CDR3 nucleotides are TGTGCCATCAGTGTAACACTAGCGGGTGGTACAGATACGCAGTATTTT. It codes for CAISVTLAGGTDTQYF.

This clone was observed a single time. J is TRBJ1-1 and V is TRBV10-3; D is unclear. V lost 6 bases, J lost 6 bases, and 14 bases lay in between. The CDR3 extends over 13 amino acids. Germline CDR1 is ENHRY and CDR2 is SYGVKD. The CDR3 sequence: CAISKERGSEAFF. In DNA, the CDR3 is TGTGCCATCAGCAAAGAACGAGGGTCTGAAGCTTTCTTT.

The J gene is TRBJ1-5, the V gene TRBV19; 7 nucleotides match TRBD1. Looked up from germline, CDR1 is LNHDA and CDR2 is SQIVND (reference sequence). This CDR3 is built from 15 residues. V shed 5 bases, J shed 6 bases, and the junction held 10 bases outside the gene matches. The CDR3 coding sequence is TGTGCCAGTAGTCCCACGACAGGGATGTCTCAGCCCCAGCATTTT. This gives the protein CASSPTTGMSQPQHF.

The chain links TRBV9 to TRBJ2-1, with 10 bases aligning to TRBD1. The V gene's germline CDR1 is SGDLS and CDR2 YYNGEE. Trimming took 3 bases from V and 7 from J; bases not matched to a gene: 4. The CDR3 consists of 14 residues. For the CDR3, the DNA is TGTGCCAGCAGCGGAGGGACAGGGGTGAATGAGCAGTTCTTC. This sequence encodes CASSGGTGVNEQFF. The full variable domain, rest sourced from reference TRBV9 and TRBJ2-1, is DSGVTQTPKHLITATGQRVTLRCSPRSGDLSVYWYQQSLDQGLQFLIQYYNGEERAKGNILERFSAQQFPDLHSELNLSSLELGDSALYFCASSGGTGVNEQFFGPGTRLTVL.

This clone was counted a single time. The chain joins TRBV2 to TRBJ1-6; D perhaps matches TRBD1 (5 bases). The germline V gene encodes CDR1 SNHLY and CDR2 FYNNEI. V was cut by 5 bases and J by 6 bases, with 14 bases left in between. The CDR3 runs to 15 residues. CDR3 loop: CASSSVQAVNSPLHF. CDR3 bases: TGTGCCAGCAGTTCTGTACAGGCGGTTAATTCACCCCTCCACTTT. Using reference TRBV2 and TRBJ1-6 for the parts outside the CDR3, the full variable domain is EPEVTQTPSHQVTQMGQEVILRCVPISNHLYFYWYRQILGQKVEFLVSFYNNEISEKSEIFDDQFSVERPDGSNFTLKIRSTKLEDSAMYFCASSSVQAVNSPLHFGNGTRLTVT.

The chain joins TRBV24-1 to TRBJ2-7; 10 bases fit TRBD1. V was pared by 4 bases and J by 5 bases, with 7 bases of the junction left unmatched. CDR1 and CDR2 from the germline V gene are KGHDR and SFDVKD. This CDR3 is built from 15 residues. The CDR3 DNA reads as TGTGCCACCAGTGACCCGGGACAGGGGTTCCACGAGCAGTACTTC. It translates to CATSDPGQGFHEQYF.

The CDR3 protein is CASSPQQEFYGYTF. The CDR3 nucleotides are TGTGCCAGCAGTCCGCAACAGGAATTCTATGGCTACACCTTC. The rearrangement links TRBV27 to TRBJ1-2, with a tentative D call TRBD1 (5 bases). This CDR3 spans 14 amino acids. The germline CDR1 and CDR2 sequences are MNHEY and SMNVEV (reference sequence). Trimming left V 5 bases short and J 4 bases short, with 14 bases between.

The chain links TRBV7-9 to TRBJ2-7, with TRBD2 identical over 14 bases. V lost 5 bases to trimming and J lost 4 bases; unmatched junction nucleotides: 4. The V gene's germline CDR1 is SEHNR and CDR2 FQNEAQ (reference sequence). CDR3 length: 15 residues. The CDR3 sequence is CASSPRLAGGYEQYF. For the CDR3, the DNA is TGTGCCAGCAGCCCCAGACTAGCGGGAGGGTACGAGCAGTACTTC.

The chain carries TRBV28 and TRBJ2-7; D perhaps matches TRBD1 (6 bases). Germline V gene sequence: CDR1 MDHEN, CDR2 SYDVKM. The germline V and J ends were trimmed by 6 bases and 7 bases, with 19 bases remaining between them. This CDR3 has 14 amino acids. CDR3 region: CASSYHRVGMEQYF. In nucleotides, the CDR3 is TGTGCCAGCAGCTACCACAGGGTGGGTATGGAGCAGTACTTC.